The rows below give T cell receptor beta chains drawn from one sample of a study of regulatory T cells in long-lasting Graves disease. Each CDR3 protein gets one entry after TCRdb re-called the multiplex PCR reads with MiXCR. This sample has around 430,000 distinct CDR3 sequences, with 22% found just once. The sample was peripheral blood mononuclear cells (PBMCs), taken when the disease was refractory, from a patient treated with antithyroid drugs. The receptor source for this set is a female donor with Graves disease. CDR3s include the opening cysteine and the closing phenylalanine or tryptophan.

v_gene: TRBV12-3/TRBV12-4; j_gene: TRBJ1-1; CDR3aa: CASSQGQGALAFF
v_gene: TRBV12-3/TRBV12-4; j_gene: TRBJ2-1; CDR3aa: CASSFRGLYNEQFF
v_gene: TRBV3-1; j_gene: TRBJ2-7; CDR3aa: CASSQDRQGDIYEQYF
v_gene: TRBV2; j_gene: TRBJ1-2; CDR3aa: CASSEVLGETKYGYTF
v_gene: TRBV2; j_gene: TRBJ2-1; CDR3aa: CASSAGRGEQFF
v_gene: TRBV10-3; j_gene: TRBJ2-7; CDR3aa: CATLAGGSEQYF
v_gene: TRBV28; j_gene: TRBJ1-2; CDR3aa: CASSPGWGAGGYTF
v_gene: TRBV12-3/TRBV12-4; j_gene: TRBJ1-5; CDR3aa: CASSHGQGMVQPQHF
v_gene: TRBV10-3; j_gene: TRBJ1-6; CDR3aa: CATSEGDPSRGPLHF
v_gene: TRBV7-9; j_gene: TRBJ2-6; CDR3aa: CASPLETGIATGANVLTF
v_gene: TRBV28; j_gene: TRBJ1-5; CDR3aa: CASSLLRLSGNQPQHF
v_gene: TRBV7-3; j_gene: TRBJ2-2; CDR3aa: CASSSQPAGLNTGELFF
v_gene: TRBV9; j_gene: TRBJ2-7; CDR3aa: CASSVAGGEAYEQYF
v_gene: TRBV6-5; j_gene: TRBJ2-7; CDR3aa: CASSYRSGSGEQYF
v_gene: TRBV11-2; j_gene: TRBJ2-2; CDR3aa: CASGSPGRAGELFF
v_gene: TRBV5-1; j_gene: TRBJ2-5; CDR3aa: CASSTWEKMTQYF
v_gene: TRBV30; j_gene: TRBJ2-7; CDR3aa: CAWSNPGQGAREQYF
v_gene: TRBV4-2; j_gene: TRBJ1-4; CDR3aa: CASSPRLNEKLFF
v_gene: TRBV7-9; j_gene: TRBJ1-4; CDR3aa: CASSLPGQVNEKLFF
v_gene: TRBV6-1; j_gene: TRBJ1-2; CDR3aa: CASSRDPPGGYTF
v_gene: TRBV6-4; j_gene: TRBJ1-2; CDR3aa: CASSYSQGARTGIYGYTF
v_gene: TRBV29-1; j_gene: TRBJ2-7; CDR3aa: CSGGTLYEQYF
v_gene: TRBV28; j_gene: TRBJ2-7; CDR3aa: CASSLPASYEQYF
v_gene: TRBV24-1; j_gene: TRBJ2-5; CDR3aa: CATSDFGSGTGGGETQYF
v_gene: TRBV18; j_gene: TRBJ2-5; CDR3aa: CASSPPSRGVQETQYF
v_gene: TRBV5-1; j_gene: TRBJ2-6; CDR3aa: CASRRTGAGANVLTF
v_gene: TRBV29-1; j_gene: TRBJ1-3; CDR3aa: CSVEEGGYSGNTIYF
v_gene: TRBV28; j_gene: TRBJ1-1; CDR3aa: CASSLALMSGINTEAFF
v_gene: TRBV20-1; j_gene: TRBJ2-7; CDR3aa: CSAFRGYEQYF
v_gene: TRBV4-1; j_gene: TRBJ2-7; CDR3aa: CASSTGLAGRYYEQYF
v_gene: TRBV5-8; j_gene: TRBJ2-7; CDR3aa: CASSLRNSYEQYF
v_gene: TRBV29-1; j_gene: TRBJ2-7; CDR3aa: CSGSDRGLGEQYF
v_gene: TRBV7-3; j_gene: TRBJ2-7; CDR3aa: CASSLELVSYEQYF
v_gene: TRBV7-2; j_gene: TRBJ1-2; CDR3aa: CASSLGHTNYGYTF
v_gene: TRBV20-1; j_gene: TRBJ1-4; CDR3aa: CSASGPNNEKLFF
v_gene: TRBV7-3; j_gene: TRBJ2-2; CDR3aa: CASSLNWNTGELFF
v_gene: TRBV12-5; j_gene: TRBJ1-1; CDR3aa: CASGLPGTGVMNTEAFF
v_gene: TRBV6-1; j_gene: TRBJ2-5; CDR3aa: CASSLDSGGQETQYF
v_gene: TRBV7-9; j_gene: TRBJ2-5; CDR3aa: CASSSGGDRQETQYF
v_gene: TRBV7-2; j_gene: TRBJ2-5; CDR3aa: CASSLGGTIQETQYF
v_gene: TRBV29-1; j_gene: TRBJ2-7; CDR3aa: CSAKGGTVLTGEQYF
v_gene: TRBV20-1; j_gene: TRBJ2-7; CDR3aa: CSATEGLAGSSSYEQYF
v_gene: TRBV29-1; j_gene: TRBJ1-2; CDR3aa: CSAVSAYGYTF
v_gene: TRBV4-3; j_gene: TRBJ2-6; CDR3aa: CASSQGPGHLSGANVLTF
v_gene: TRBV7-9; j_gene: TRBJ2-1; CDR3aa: CASSQNWLAGGDEQFF
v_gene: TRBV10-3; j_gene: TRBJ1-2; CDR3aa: CAISERQGSYGYTF
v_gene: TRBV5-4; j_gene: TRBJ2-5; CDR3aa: CASSLDRQGLQETQYF
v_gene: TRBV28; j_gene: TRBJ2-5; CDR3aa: CASSPGTGPQETQYF
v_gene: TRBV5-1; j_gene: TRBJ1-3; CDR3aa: CASQPTGTFRGNTIYF
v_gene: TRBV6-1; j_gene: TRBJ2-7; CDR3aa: CASRTLQGATYEQYF
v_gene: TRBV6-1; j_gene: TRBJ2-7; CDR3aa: CASSWTRGYEQYF
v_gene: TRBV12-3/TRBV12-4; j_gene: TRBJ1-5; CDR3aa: CASSWTGSNQPQHF
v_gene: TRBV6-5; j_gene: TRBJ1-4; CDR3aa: CASSYREGGTTNEKLFF
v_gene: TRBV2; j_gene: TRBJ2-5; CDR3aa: CASSEDSGGLAKTQYF